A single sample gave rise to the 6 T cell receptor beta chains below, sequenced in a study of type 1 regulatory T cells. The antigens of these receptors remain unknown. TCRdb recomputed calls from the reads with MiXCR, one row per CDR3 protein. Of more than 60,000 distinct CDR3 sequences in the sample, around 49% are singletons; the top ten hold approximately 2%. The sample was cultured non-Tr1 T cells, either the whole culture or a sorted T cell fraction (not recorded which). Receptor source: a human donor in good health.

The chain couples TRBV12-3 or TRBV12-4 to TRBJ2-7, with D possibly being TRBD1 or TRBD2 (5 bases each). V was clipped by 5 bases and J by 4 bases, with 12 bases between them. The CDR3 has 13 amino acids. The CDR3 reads CASSVKWGYEQYF. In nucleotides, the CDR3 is TGTGCCAGCAGTGTAAAGTGGGGGTACGAGCAGTACTTC.

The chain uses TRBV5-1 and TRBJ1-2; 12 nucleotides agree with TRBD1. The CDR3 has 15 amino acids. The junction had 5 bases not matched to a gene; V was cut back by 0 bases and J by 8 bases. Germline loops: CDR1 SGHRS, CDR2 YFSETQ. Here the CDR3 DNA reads TGCGCCAGCAGCTTGGCCGGGACAGGGGGCGAAGGCTACACCTTC. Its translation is CASSLAGTGGEGYTF.

The CDR3 loop is CASSPGSGAYNEQFF. CDR3 sequence (DNA): TGTGCCAGCAGCCCGGGTAGCGGGGCCTACAATGAGCAGTTCTTC. V usage is TRBV5-4 and J usage is TRBJ2-1; 8 bases map to TRBD2. Looked up from germline, CDR1 is SGHNT and CDR2 is YYREEE (reference sequence). The CDR3 covers 15 residues. J was trimmed by 2 bases and V by 4 bases; bases with no gene match: 5.

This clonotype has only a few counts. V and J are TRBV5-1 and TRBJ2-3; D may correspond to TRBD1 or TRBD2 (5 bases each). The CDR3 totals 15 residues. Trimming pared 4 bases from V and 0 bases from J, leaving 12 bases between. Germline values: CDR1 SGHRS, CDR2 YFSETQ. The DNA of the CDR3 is TGCGCCAGCAGCCCCGGGACCACGAGCACAGATACGCAGTATTTT. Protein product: CASSPGTTSTDTQYF.

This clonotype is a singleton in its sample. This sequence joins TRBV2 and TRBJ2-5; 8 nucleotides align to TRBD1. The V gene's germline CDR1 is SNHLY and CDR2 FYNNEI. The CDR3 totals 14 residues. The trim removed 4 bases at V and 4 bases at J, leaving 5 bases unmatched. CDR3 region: CASSGPGGAETQYF. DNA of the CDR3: TGTGCCAGCAGTGGCCCAGGGGGCGCAGAGACCCAGTACTTC.

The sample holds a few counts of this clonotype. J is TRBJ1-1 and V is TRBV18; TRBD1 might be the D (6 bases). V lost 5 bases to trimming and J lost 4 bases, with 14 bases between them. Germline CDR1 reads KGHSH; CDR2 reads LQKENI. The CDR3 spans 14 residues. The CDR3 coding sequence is TGTGCCAGCTCATACTCAGGGGTGGGCACTGAAGCTTTCTTT. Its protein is CASSYSGVGTEAFF. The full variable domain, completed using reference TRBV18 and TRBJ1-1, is NAGVMQNPRHLVRRRGQEARLRCSPMKGHSHVYWYRQLPEEGLKFMVYLQKENIIDESGMPKERFSAEFPKEGPSILRIQQVVRGDSAAYFCASSYSGVGTEAFFGQGTRLTVV.